The 29 T cell receptor beta chains below were found in one sample sequenced in a study of cytomegalovirus exposure and HLA in healthy donors. Both 60 Vbeta primers and 13 Jbeta primers went into the PCR. Measured with immunoSEQ multiplex PCR; TCRdb has only the in-frame clones, and not every one. The sample contains around 150,000 clones, 85% of which appear only once. Sequencing used PBMCs. All receptors come from a man between 18 and 35 years old in good health and CMV-seropositive.

The V call is TRBV7-3, the J call TRBJ2-3; 7 bases agree with TRBD2. The germline V gene encodes CDR1 SGHTA and CDR2 FQGTGA. The CDR3 is made up of 16 amino acids. Losses at the gene ends were 5 bases for V and 2 bases for J; bases not matched to a gene: 10. Here the CDR3 reads CASSLLAGGVTDTQYF. CDR3 nucleotide sequence: TGTGCCAGCAGCCTCCTAGCTGGGGGGGTCACAGATACGCAGTATTTT.

The rearrangement uses TRBV5-4 and TRBJ2-7; 8 bases fit TRBD1. Trimming removed 3 bases from V and 4 bases from J; junction bases left unmatched: 9. The CDR3 has 15 residues. CDR1 is SGHNT, CDR2 YYREEE, per germline (reference sequence). The CDR3 DNA reads TGTGCCAGCAGCTCCTACCGGGACAGGTCTTACGAGCAGTACTTC. Translated, it gives CASSSYRDRSYEQYF.

CDR3 in DNA: TGCGCCGGAACCGGGACTCCGAGGACCGGGGAGCTGTTTTTT. Translated: CAGTGTPRTGELFF. The chain links TRBV4-3 to TRBJ2-2, with D perhaps matching TRBD2 (6 bases). The germline V gene has CDR1 LGHNA and CDR2 YSLEER. The germline V and J ends were trimmed by 11 bases and 5 bases, with 18 bases remaining between them. This CDR3 is 14 amino acids long.

The V call is TRBV7-2, the J call TRBJ2-7; 8 bases are shared with TRBD2. Germline loops: CDR1 SGHTA, CDR2 FQGNSA. The CDR3 loop spans 16 amino acids. With 5 bases clipped from V and 3 bases from J, the junction kept 12 bases outside the gene matches. CDR3 sequence (DNA): TGTGCCAGCAGCCCGTGGGCGGGGGGCCAACGCTACGAGCAGTACTTC. Its translation is CASSPWAGGQRYEQYF.

The V call is TRBV2, the J call TRBJ2-3; TRBD2 agrees at 11 bases. After removal of 2 bases from V and 5 bases from J, the junction contained 6 bases not matched to a gene. The CDR3 has 16 residues. Germline V gives CDR1 SNHLY, CDR2 FYNNEI. CDR3 coding DNA: TGTGCCAGCAGTGAACCCGGACTAGCGGGCATAGATACGCAGTATTTT. This codes for CASSEPGLAGIDTQYF. Based on the CDR3 plus reference TRBV2 and TRBJ2-3, the full variable domain is EPEVTQTPSHQVTQMGQEVILRCVPISNHLYFYWYRQILGQKVEFLVSFYNNEISEKSEIFDDQFSVERPDGSNFTLKIRSTKLEDSAMYFCASSEPGLAGIDTQYFGPGTRLTVL.

J is TRBJ2-1 and V is TRBV7-2; D perhaps matches TRBD2 (6 bases). From germline, CDR1 is SGHTA and CDR2 FQGNSA. V gave up 4 bases and J gave up 4 bases, with 17 bases separating them. The CDR3 length is 16 residues. CDR3 coding DNA: TGTGCCAGCAGCTCGACGGGAGTCCTTTCTTACAATGAGCAGTTCTTC. Translation: CASSSTGVLSYNEQFF.

This chain links TRBV18 with TRBJ2-2, with a tentative D call TRBD1 (5 bases). The CDR3 consists of 15 residues. The germline V gene encodes CDR1 KGHSH and CDR2 LQKENI. Trimming cost V 3 bases and J 2 bases, with 10 bases left between them. For the CDR3, the DNA is TGTGCCAGCTCACCTACGACAGATAACACCGGGGAGCTGTTTTTT. Encoded protein: CASSPTTDNTGELFF.

Of note for this clone: The same CDR3 arises from other DNA sequences in this sample as well. The rearrangement links TRBV6-4 to TRBJ2-3; TRBD2 agrees at 11 bases. This CDR3 region has 15 residues. Losses at the gene ends were 0 bases for V and 4 bases for J; bases not matched to a gene: 0. Germline values: CDR1 MRHNA, CDR2 SNTAGT. The chain's CDR3 is CASSDSSGGADTQYF. The CDR3 DNA follows: TGTGCCAGCAGTGACTCTAGCGGGGGGGCAGATACGCAGTATTTT.

The J gene is TRBJ1-2, the V gene TRBV27, with D possibly matching TRBD1 (5 bases). Germline V gene lookup returns CDR1 MNHEY and CDR2 SMNVEV (reference sequence). The CDR3 has 16 residues. V was trimmed by 8 bases and J by 3 bases, leaving 22 bases between them. In DNA form, the CDR3 reads TGTGCCAGCCGACGTCATCTGGGGCAGGAAGACTATGGCTACACCTTC. This sequence encodes CASRRHLGQEDYGYTF.

V gene TRBV5-1 combines with J gene TRBJ2-2; the match to TRBD1 covers 10 bases. The CDR3 has 16 amino acids. Germline assignment: CDR1 SGHRS and CDR2 YFSETQ. After removal of 5 bases from V and 6 bases from J, the junction contained 10 bases not matched to a gene. The CDR3 here is CASRPAGTGVAGELFF. CDR3 sequence (DNA): TGCGCCAGCAGACCCGCCGGGACAGGGGTCGCCGGGGAGCTGTTTTTT.

This chain links TRBV27 with TRBJ1-1; D is uncertain. V was cut by 6 bases and J by 3 bases, with 11 bases left in between. CDR3 length: 13 amino acids. Germline V lookup: CDR1 MNHEY, CDR2 SMNVEV (reference sequence). The CDR3 region has the DNA TGTGCCAGCAGAAATCCCAGGTACACTGAAGCTTTCTTT. Translation: CASRNPRYTEAFF.

The CDR3 spells CASSRDRDYEQYF. CDR3 bases: TGCGCCAGCAGCCGGGACAGGGACTACGAGCAGTACTTC. The chain couples TRBV5-1 to TRBJ2-7; 9 positions agree with TRBD1. Germline CDR1 SGHRS, CDR2 YFSETQ. CDR3 length equals 13 residues. V lost 4 bases and J lost 3; bases outside the gene matches: 2.

J is TRBJ1-5 and V is TRBV27; 9 bases fit TRBD1. Per germline, CDR1 MNHEY and CDR2 SMNVEV (reference sequence). The CDR3 is 16 residues long. The junction had 13 bases not matched to a gene; V was cut back by 6 bases and J by 7 bases. The CDR3 sequence: CASSLAGTGYRQPQHF. The CDR3 DNA follows: TGTGCCAGCAGCCTAGCCGGGACAGGGTACCGACAGCCCCAGCATTTT.

The V gene is TRBV9, the J gene TRBJ2-6; TRBD2 agrees at 9 bases. Trimming at V came to 0 bases and at J to 0 bases, leaving 7 bases not matched to a gene. Germline lookup yields CDR1 SGDLS and CDR2 YYNGEE. CDR3 length: 19 residues. The chain's CDR3 is CASSVAPAGGDSGANVLTF. The CDR3 coding sequence is TGTGCCAGCAGCGTAGCCCCAGCGGGGGGCGACTCTGGGGCCAACGTCCTGACTTTC.

The chain links TRBV7-2 to TRBJ2-5; no definite D call. From germline, CDR1 is SGHTA and CDR2 FQGNSA. The CDR3 runs 13 residues. V lost 2 bases and J 4 bases, leaving 8 bases between the germline ends. CDR3 nucleotide sequence: TGTGCCAGCAGCTTAAACGGGTTAGAGACCCAGTACTTC. It codes for CASSLNGLETQYF.

The chain employs TRBV7-6 and TRBJ1-6; D gene uncertain. The V end was cut by 4 bases, the J end by 0 bases, with 7 bases between. The CDR3 extends over 15 amino acids. Germline values: CDR1 SGHVS, CDR2 FNYEAQ. CDR3 protein: CASSSSGSYNSPLHF. CDR3 nucleotides: TGTGCCAGCAGCTCATCGGGCTCCTATAATTCACCCCTCCACTTT.

This clone was counted once. V gene TRBV10-3 combines with J gene TRBJ1-4; weak D call: TRBD1 (6 bases). V was shortened by 0 bases and J by 8 bases, with 19 bases between the two germline ends. The CDR3 runs 17 residues. The germline V gene encodes CDR1 ENHRY and CDR2 SYGVKD. The CDR3 nucleotides read TGTGCCATCAGTGAGTCGAAGGGACACCTCCCTGGGGAAAAACTGTTTTTT. This codes for CAISESKGHLPGEKLFF.

The chain links TRBV30 to TRBJ1-2, with D possibly matching TRBD1 (5 bases). There are 15 residues in the CDR3. Germline CDR1 GTSNPN, CDR2 SVGIG (reference sequence). With 0 bases removed from V and 2 bases from J, the gap between germline ends came to 13 bases. CDR3 nucleotide sequence: TGTGCCTGGAGTGTTAGGGGTTTTTTAAACTATGGCTACACCTTC. Residues: CAWSVRGFLNYGYTF.

The CDR3 bases are TGTGCCAGCACCGCCCTTGGACGGGGTGGTCAGCCCCAGCATTTT. Amino acid sequence: CASTALGRGGQPQHF. V is TRBV5-8 and J is TRBJ1-5; D gene unclear. The CDR3 contains 15 residues. The V end was cut by 6 bases, the J end by 6 bases, with 19 bases between. CDR1 is SGHTS and CDR2 is YDEGEE in the germline V gene.

The chain recombines TRBV5-1 with TRBJ1-1; 9 nucleotides align to TRBD1. This CDR3 comprises 16 residues. Germline V gives CDR1 SGHRS, CDR2 YFSETQ. J was trimmed by 6 bases and V by 4 bases; bases with no gene match: 13. This CDR3 is CASSGAGTGFVAEAFF. DNA for the CDR3: TGCGCCAGCAGCGGGGCCGGGACAGGGTTTGTTGCTGAAGCTTTCTTT.

This sequence joins TRBV27 and TRBJ1-5, with TRBD1 as a possible D gene (6 bases). This CDR3 spans 14 amino acids. Trimming shortened V by 2 bases and J by 3 bases, and 8 bases separated the two germline ends. From germline, CDR1 is MNHEY and CDR2 SMNVEV (reference sequence). The CDR3 region has the DNA TGTGCCAGCAGTTTAGGACAGCCCAATCAGCCCCAGCATTTT. It encodes CASSLGQPNQPQHF.

The J gene is TRBJ2-7, the V gene TRBV27, with D possibly being TRBD1 (5 bases). This CDR3 region has 14 residues. Per germline, CDR1 MNHEY and CDR2 SMNVEV (reference sequence). Trimming cost V 3 bases and J 2 bases, with 11 bases left between them. The chain's CDR3 is CASSFGPGPYEQYF. The CDR3 DNA sequence: TGTGCCAGCAGTTTCGGTCCAGGGCCCTACGAGCAGTACTTC.

CDR3 DNA sequence: TGTGCCAGCTCATCAGCGACTAGCGGGGGCACTCCACGAAGCACAGATACGCAGTATTTT. Amino acid sequence: CASSSATSGGTPRSTDTQYF. The chain combines TRBV18 with TRBJ2-3; TRBD2 agrees at 12 bases. The germline CDR1 and CDR2 sequences are KGHSH and LQKENI. The J segment lost 0 bases and the V segment lost 5 bases, leaving 15 bases of the junction unmatched. The CDR3 has 20 amino acids.

The chain links TRBV7-6 to TRBJ2-1; maybe TRBD1 (5 bases). The V end lost 0 bases, the J end lost 2 bases, and 5 bases lay between the germline ends. The germline CDR1 and CDR2 sequences are SGHVS and FNYEAQ. This CDR3 comprises 14 residues. The DNA for the CDR3 is TGTGCCAGCAGCTTAGCGGGGCCCTACAATGAGCAGTTCTTC. It specifies CASSLAGPYNEQFF.

Concerning this clone: Other DNA sequences in this specimen translate into the identical CDR3. This rearrangement joins TRBV2 to TRBJ1-2; D may be TRBD1 (5 bases). This CDR3 spans 13 amino acids. Germline CDR1 and CDR2: SNHLY and FYNNEI. V was cut by 6 bases and J by 9 bases, with 17 bases left in between. The CDR3, as DNA: TGTGCCAGCAGGGGGACTGTCTACGAGCGCTACACCTTC. This encodes CASRGTVYERYTF.

The chain uses TRBV4-3 and TRBJ2-1; TRBD2 aligns across 7 bases. The junction had 3 bases not matched to a gene; V was cut back by 4 bases and J by 9 bases. Germline V gene data show CDR1 as LGHNA and CDR2 as YSLEER. The CDR3 spans 12 residues. The CDR3, as DNA: TGCGCCAGCAGCCCTCGCGGGGGTGAGCAGTTCTTC. Translation gives CASSPRGGEQFF.

The chain is built from TRBV2 and TRBJ2-1, with a weak D call TRBD1 (6 bases). The CDR3 runs 14 residues. V gave up 7 bases and J gave up 5 bases, with 15 bases separating them. The germline V gene has CDR1 SNHLY and CDR2 FYNNEI. The CDR3 loop reads CASNPGTLNNEQFF. The DNA of the CDR3 is TGTGCCAGCAACCCTGGGACACTGAACAATGAGCAGTTCTTC.

The rearrangement uses TRBV11-2 and TRBJ1-2; 9 positions match TRBD1. The length of the CDR3 is 12 residues. Germline V gene lookup returns CDR1 SGHAT and CDR2 FQNNGV. The V gene end was trimmed by 5 bases and the J gene end by 13 bases; junction bases not matched to a gene: 8. In DNA, the CDR3 is TGTGCCAGCAGCCTCTCCGGGACAGGGTCCACCTTC. It codes for CASSLSGTGSTF.

This chain joins TRBV25-1 and TRBJ2-7; D is possibly TRBD2 (6 bases). The length of the CDR3 is 14 residues. Germline V CDR1 and CDR2: MGHDK, SYGVNS. V was clipped by 5 bases and J by 3 bases, with 14 bases between them. In nucleotides, the CDR3 is TGTGCCAGCAGTTCGGGAGCGGGTCACTACGAGCAGTACTTC. Its translation: CASSSGAGHYEQYF.